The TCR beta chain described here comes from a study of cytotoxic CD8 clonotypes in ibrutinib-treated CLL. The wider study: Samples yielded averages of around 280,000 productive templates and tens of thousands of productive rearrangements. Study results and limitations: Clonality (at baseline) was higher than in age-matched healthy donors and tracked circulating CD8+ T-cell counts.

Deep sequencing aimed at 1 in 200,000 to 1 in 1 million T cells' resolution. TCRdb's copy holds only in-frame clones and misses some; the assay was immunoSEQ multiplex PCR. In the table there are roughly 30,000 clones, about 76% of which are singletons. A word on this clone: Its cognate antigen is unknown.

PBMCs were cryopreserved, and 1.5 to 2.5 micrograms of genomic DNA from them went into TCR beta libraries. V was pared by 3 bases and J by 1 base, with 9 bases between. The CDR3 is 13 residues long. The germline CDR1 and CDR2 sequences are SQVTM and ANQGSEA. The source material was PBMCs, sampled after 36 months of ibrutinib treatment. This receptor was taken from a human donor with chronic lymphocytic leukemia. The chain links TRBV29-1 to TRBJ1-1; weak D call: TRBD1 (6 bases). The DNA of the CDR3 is TGCAGCGTTGAGGGGGGGCGGAACACTGAAGCTTTCTTT. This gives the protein CSVEGGRNTEAFF.